Sequencing of this T cell receptor beta chain was carried out in a study of post-analysis software for immune sequencing data. General observations from the study: Five or six TRBV segments, TRBV5-6, TRBV5-1 and TRBV20-1 among them, were found more frequent in patients than controls.

Every TCR beta cDNA library bore unique molecular identifiers. Each CDR3 protein is one row after TCRdb ran MiXCR on the PCR reads. The sample holds approximately 360,000 distinct CDR3 sequences, around a third seen once. This clonotype was counted a few times. What it recognizes is unknown. CDR1 and CDR2 from the germline V gene are SNHLY and FYNNEI. The ends were cut back, 7 bases at V and 0 bases at J, with 13 bases in the middle. The CDR3 is made up of 15 amino acids. The material sequenced was blood. This chain connects TRBV2 to TRBJ2-1; D might be TRBD1 (6 bases). This clonotype originated in a girl aged 10-17 years with multiple sclerosis. DNA for the CDR3: TGTGCCAGCACCCGGGACACCAGCTCCTACAATGAGCAGTTCTTC. Residues: CASTRDTSSYNEQFF. Full variable domain (missing parts from reference TRBV2 and TRBJ2-1): EPEVTQTPSHQVTQMGQEVILRCVPISNHLYFYWYRQILGQKVEFLVSFYNNEISEKSEIFDDQFSVERPDGSNFTLKIRSTKLEDSAMYFCASTRDTSSYNEQFFGPGTRLTVL.